The clone carrying this TCR beta chain has a handful of counts. This sample is drawn from a study of T-cell memory formation after mild COVID-19. Study details: Largely, TCR clusters stayed within a single donor.

TCRdb used MiXCR to reprocess the 5' RACE reads, holding one entry per CDR3 protein. The table lists nearly 350,000 distinct CDR3 sequences, 10% to 15% of them singletons. The CDR3 sequence is 14 residues long. Germline V CDR1 and CDR2: DFQATT, SNEGSKA (reference sequence). Trimming removed 3 bases from V and 0 bases from J, with 11 bases in between. The J gene is TRBJ1-1, the V gene TRBV20-1; D unresolved. The sequencing sample was made of PBMCs or a T cell subset sorted from them (not recorded which). This TCR came from a man younger than 35 who had mild COVID-19 (a few samples of this study predate the infection). Cell type and time point are not known. CDR3 nucleotides: TGCAGTGCTAGGATGGGAGCTATGAACACTGAAGCTTTCTTT. It codes for CSARMGAMNTEAFF.